The sequence of this TCR beta chain was determined in a study of blood T cell repertoires in COVID-19. About the study: PBMCs, B-cell-depleted T cells, or T cells provided the cDNA or gDNA that made up the material.

Participants were placed into cohorts based on the clinical history they reported. The CDR3 consists of 15 residues. V lost 4 bases and J lost 4; bases outside the gene matches: 7. Germline values: CDR1 SGHRS, CDR2 YFSETQ. Sequencing used immunoSEQ multiplex PCR; TCRdb keeps in-frame clones, though not all of them. The table records some 320,000 clones, around 87% of them present only once. The chain employs TRBV5-1 and TRBJ2-3, with 9 positions matching TRBD1. This sequence was found in a woman in her 30s who had recovered from COVID-19. Sequencing used PBMCs or T cells enriched from blood (not recorded which). The CDR3 nucleotides are TGCGCCAGCAGCCGCGGACAGGGGATTCCAGATACGCAGTATTTT. Amino acids: CASSRGQGIPDTQYF.